This TCR beta chain was obtained from a study of Ad26.COV2.S vaccination and SARS-CoV-2 variants. Overall study: As a participant in COV1001, the donor was in the Ad26.COV2.S trial arm. Study outcomes and limitations: Participants in the vaccine arm had higher spike-specific TCR breadth; placebo recipients had lower. Participants given vaccine showed non-spike TCR breadth similar to that of placebo recipients.

To note about this clone: Its antigen is currently unknown.

Only in-frame clones appear in the TCRdb table, and some are missing; sequencing was by immunoSEQ multiplex PCR. The profile shows hundreds of thousands of clones, around 84% of them singletons. Treatment indicated: 19 received Ad26.COV2.S at low or high dose, single or two shots; about 5 received placebo; per-sample allocation not given. The samples were gathered on day 63 after the first injection of vaccine or placebo. V was cut by 5 bases and J by 1 base, with 11 bases left in between. The CDR3 is 14 amino acids. The germline gives CDR1 SGHTA, CDR2 FQGNSA. Sequencing used peripheral blood, obtained in a trial of Ad26.COV2.S vaccine versus placebo. The V call is TRBV7-2, the J call TRBJ2-5; D is undetermined. The clonotype was recovered from a person between 18 and 59 years old who received the Ad26.COV2.S COVID-19 vaccine or a placebo. CDR3 loop: CASSPARIQETQYF. CDR3 DNA: TGTGCCAGCAGCCCCGCCCGTATCCAAGAGACCCAGTACTTC.